The clone carrying this T cell receptor beta chain turned up a few times. These data are taken from a study of OX40 agonist ivuxolimab in advanced cancers. Germline V gives CDR1 SGHRS, CDR2 YFSETQ. Deletions cut 0 bases from V and 8 bases from J, with 9 bases between. The CDR3 is made up of 12 amino acids. TCRdb keeps only in-frame clones here, not all; method: immunoSEQ multiplex PCR. The sample has over 45,000 clones; approximately 83% are singletons. The V gene is TRBV5-1, the J gene TRBJ2-7; unclear D gene. This clonotype was obtained from an adult with an advanced solid tumor such as melanoma, head and neck, liver or kidney cancer. The material sequenced was CD4+ or CD8+ T cells sorted from blood, taken in a trial of the OX40 agonist ivuxolimab. The CDR3 spells CASSLDGPKQYF. The CDR3 bases are TGCGCCAGCAGCTTGGACGGGCCCAAGCAGTACTTC. The whole variable domain, remainder taken from reference TRBV5-1 and TRBJ2-7, is KAGVTQTPRYLIKTRGQQVTLSCSPISGHRSVSWYQQTPGQGLQFLFEYFSETQRNKGNFPGRFSGRQFSNSRSEMNVSTLELGDSALYLCASSLDGPKQYFGPGTRLTVT.